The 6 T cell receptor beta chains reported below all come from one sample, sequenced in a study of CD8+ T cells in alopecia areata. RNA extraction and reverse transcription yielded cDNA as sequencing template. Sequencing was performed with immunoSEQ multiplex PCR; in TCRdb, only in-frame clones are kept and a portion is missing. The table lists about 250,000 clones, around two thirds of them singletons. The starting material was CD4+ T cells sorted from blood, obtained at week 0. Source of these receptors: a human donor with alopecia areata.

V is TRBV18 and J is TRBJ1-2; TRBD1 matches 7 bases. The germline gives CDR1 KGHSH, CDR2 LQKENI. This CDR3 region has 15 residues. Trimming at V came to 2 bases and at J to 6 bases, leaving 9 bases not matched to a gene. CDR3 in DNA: TGTGCCAGCTCACCAGAGACAGGGTCAGGCGATGGCTACACCTTC. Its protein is CASSPETGSGDGYTF.

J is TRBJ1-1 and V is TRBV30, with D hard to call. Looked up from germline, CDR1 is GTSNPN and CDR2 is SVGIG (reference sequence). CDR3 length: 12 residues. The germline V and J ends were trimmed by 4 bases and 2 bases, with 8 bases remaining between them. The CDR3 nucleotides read TGTGCCTGGACAGCCGCTAACACTGAAGCTTTCTTT. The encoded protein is CAWTAANTEAFF.

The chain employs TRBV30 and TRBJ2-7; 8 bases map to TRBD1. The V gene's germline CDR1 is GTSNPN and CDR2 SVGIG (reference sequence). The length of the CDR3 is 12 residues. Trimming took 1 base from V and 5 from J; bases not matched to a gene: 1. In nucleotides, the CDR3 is TGTGCCTGGAGTGGACAGGGGAACGAGCAGTACTTC. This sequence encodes CAWSGQGNEQYF.

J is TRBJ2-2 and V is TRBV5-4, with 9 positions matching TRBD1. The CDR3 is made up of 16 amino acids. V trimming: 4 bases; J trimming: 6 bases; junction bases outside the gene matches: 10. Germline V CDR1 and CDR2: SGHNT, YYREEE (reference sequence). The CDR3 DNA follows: TGTGCCAGCAGCCCCGGACAGGGGCGTTTGGCCGGGGAGCTGTTTTTT. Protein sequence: CASSPGQGRLAGELFF.

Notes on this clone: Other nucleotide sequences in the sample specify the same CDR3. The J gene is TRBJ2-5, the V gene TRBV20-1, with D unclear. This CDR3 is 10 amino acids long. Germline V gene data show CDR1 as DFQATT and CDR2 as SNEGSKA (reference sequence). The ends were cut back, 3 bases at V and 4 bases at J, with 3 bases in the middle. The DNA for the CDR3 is TGCAGTGCTAGCCTAGAGACCCAGTACTTC. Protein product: CSASLETQYF.

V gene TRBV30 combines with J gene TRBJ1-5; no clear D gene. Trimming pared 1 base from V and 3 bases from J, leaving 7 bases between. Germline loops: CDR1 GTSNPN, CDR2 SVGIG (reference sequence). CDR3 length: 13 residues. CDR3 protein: CAWSAQNNQPQHF. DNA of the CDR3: TGTGCCTGGAGTGCACAGAACAATCAGCCCCAGCATTTT.